This T cell receptor (beta chain) was sequenced during a study of blood T cell repertoires in COVID-19. For the study at large: PBMCs, B-cell-depleted T cells, or T cells were the source of the cDNA or gDNA that made up the material.

Germline CDR1 and CDR2: GTSNPN and SVGIG (reference sequence). V was clipped by 4 bases and J by 0 bases, with 24 bases between them. This CDR3 spans 18 amino acids. Per the original data handling: Estimation of nucleated cell counts was performed using reference gene primer amplification. TCRdb's copy holds only in-frame clones and misses some; the assay was immunoSEQ multiplex PCR. V and J calls and clone size are as listed in that table; D and trimming were resolved from the DNA. The table lists approximately 300,000 clones, about nine tenths of them singletons. The sequencing sample was made of PBMCs or T cells enriched from blood (not recorded which). The TCR sequence derives from a woman aged 18 to 35 who had recovered from COVID-19. This chain connects TRBV30 to TRBJ1-2, with D possibly being TRBD1 (6 bases). The CDR3 sequence is CAWTGPSTGNPANYGYTF. The CDR3 DNA follows: TGTGCCTGGACGGGTCCCTCTACAGGGAATCCGGCTAACTATGGCTACACCTTC. Looking up the rest from reference TRBV30 and TRBJ1-2 gives the full variable domain: SQTIHQWPATLVQPVGSPLSLECTVEGTSNPNLYWYRQAAGRGLQLLFYSVGIGQISSEVPQNLSASRPQDRQFILSSKKLLLSDSGFYLCAWTGPSTGNPANYGYTFGSGTRLTVV.